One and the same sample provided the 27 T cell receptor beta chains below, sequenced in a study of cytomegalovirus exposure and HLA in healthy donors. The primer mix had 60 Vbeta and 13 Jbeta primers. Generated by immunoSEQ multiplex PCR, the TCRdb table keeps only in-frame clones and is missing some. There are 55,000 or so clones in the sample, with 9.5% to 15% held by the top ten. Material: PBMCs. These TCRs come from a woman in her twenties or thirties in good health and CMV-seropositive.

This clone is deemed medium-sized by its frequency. Here the CDR3 DNA reads TGCGCCAGCAGCCAAGAGGGGGCCGTAGCCAAAAACATTCAGTACTTC. Protein sequence: CASSQEGAVAKNIQYF. J is TRBJ2-4 and V is TRBV4-1, with D perhaps matching TRBD1 (6 bases). CDR3 length: 16 residues. Germline values: CDR1 MGHRA, CDR2 YSYEKL. Deletions cut 0 bases from V and 0 bases from J, with 9 bases between.

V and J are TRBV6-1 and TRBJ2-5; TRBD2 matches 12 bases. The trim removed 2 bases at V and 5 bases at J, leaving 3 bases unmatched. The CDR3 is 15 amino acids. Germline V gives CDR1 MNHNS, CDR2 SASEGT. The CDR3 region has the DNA TGTGCCAGCAGTGAACTAGCGGGAGGGCTGGAGACCCAGTACTTC. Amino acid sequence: CASSELAGGLETQYF.

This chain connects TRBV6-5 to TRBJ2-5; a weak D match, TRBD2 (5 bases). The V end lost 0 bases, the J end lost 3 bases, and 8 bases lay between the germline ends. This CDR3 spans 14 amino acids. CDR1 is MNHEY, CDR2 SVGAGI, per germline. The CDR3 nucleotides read TGTGCCAGCAGTTACTCGAGAGGGAAAGAGACCCAGTACTTC. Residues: CASSYSRGKETQYF.

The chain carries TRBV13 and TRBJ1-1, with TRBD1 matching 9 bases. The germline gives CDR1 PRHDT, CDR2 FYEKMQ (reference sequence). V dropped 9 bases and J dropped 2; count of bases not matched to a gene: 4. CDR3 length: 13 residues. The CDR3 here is CASWDRANTEAFF. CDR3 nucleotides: TGTGCCAGTTGGGACAGGGCTAACACTGAAGCTTTCTTT.

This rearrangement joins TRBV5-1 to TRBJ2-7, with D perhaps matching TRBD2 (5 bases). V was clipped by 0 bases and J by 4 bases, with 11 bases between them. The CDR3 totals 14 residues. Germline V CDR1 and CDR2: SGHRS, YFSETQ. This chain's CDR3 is CASSLAPPGYEQYF. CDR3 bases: TGCGCCAGCAGCTTGGCCCCTCCGGGGTACGAGCAGTACTTC.

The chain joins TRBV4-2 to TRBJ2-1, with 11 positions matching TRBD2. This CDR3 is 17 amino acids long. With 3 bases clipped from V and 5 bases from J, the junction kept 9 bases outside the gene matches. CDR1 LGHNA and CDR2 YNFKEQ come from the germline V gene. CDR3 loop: CASSHYLAGGTNNEQFF. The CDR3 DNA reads TGTGCCAGCAGCCACTATCTAGCGGGGGGCACAAACAATGAGCAGTTCTTC.

The CDR3 here is CASTFYDEQYF. The CDR3 DNA reads as TGTGCCAGCACCTTTTATGACGAGCAGTACTTC. The J gene is TRBJ2-7, the V gene TRBV6-1; D gene ambiguous. Germline assignment: CDR1 MNHNS and CDR2 SASEGT. The length of the CDR3 is 11 residues. Trimming took off 7 bases at V and 5 bases at J, with 9 bases between the two ends.

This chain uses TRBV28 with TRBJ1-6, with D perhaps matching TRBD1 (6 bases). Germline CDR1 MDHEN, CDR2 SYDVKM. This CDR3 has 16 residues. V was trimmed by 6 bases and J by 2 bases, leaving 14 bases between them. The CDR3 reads CASRSGQVPYNSPLHF. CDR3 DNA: TGTGCCAGCAGGTCGGGACAAGTCCCCTATAATTCACCCCTCCACTTT.

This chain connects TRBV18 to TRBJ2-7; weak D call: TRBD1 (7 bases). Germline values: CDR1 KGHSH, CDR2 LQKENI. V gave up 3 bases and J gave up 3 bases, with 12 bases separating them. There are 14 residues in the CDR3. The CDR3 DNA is TGTGCCAGCTCACCGCGGGACAGAGTCTACGAGCAGTACTTC. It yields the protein CASSPRDRVYEQYF.

The DNA of the CDR3 is TGTGCCAGCAGCCTAGGACAGGATGAAAAACTGTTTTTT. It specifies CASSLGQDEKLFF. The rearrangement links TRBV7-6 to TRBJ1-4; the match to TRBD1 covers 7 bases. Germline lookup yields CDR1 SGHVS and CDR2 FNYEAQ. V dropped 5 bases and J dropped 6; count of bases not matched to a gene: 3. The CDR3 length is 13 residues.

CDR3 sequence reads: CASSSDTRLAKNIQYF. In nucleotides, the CDR3 is TGTGCCAGCAGCTCGGACACTCGTTTAGCCAAAAACATTCAGTACTTC. This chain uses TRBV7-2 with TRBJ2-4; TRBD1 is a possible D gene (5 bases). The germline CDR1 and CDR2 sequences are SGHTA and FQGNSA. V lost 4 bases and J lost 0, with 13 bases in between. The CDR3 covers 16 residues. The full variable domain, in which reference TRBV7-2 and TRBJ2-4 provide the parts outside the CDR3, is GAGVSQSPSNKVTEKGKDVELRCDPISGHTALYWYRQSLGQGLEFLIYFQGNSAPDKSGLPSDRFSAERTGGSVSTLTIQRTQQEDSAVYLCASSSDTRLAKNIQYFGAGTRLSVL.

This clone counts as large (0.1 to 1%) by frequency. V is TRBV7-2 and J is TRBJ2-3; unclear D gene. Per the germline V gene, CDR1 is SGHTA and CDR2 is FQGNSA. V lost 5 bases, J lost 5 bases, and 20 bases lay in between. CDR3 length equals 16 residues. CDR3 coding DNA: TGTGCCAGCAGCCCTAGGCTCCAAACAAACCGAGATACGCAGTATTTT. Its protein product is CASSPRLQTNRDTQYF.

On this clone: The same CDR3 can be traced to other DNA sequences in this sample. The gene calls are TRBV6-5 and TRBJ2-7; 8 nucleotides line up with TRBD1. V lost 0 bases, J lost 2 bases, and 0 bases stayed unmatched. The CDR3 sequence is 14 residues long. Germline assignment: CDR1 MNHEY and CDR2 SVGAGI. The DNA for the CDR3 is TGTGCCAGCAGTTACTCACAGGGGGCCTACGAGCAGTACTTC. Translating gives CASSYSQGAYEQYF.

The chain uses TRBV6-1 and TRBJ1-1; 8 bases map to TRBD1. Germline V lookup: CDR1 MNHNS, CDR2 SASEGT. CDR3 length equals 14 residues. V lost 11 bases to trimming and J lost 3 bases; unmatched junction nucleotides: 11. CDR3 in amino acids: CALQGGLSDTEAFF. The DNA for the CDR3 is TGTGCCCTACAGGGGGGATTGTCGGACACTGAAGCTTTCTTT.

Here the CDR3 DNA reads TGTGCCAGCAGCTTAGACAGGAAAAATTACGAGCAGTACTTC. Protein sequence: CASSLDRKNYEQYF. This chain connects TRBV7-9 to TRBJ2-7; weak D call: TRBD1 (5 bases). Germline V gene data show CDR1 as SEHNR and CDR2 as FQNEAQ (reference sequence). This CDR3 contains 14 residues. V was shortened by 1 base and J by 4 bases, with 11 bases between the two germline ends.

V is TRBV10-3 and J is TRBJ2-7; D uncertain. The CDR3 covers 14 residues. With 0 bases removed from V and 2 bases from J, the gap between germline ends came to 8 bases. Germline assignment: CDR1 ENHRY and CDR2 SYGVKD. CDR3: CAISESHSTYEQYF. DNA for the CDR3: TGTGCCATCAGTGAGTCGCACTCTACCTACGAGCAGTACTTC.

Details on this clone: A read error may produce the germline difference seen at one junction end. The CDR3 reads CASSLGMKGENQYF. CDR3 sequence (DNA): TGTGCCAGCAGCTTAGGAATGAAGGGGGAGAACCAGTACTTC. The chain recombines TRBV7-9 with TRBJ2-5; weak D call: TRBD1 (6 bases). The CDR3 runs 14 residues. CDR1 and CDR2 from the germline V gene are SEHNR and FQNEAQ (reference sequence).

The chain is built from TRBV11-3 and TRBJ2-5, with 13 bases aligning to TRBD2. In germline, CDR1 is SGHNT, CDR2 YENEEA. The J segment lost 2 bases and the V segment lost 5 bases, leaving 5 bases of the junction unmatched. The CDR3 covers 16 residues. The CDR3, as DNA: TGTGCCAGCAGCCGAGGGACTAGCGGGGAACAAGAGACCCAGTACTTC. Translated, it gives CASSRGTSGEQETQYF.

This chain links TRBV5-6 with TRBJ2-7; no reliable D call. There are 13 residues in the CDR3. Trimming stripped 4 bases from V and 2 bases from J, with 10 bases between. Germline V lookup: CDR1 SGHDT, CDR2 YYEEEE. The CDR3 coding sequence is TGTGCCAGCAGCCCAAGGAGCGCCTACGAGCAGTACTTC. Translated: CASSPRSAYEQYF.

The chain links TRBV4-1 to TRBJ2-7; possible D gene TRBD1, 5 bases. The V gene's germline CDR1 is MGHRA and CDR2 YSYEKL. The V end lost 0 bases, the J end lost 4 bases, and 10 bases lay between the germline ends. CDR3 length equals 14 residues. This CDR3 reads CASSQDPGWYEQYF. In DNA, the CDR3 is TGCGCCAGCAGCCAAGATCCAGGGTGGTACGAGCAGTACTTC.

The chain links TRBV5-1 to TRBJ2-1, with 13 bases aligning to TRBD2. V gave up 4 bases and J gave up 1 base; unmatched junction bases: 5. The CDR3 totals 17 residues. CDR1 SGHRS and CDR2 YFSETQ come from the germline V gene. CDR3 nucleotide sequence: TGCGCCAGCAGCCCTACTAGCGGGAGGGCATCCTACAATGAGCAGTTCTTC. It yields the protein CASSPTSGRASYNEQFF. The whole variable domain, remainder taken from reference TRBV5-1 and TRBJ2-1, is KAGVTQTPRYLIKTRGQQVTLSCSPISGHRSVSWYQQTPGQGLQFLFEYFSETQRNKGNFPGRFSGRQFSNSRSEMNVSTLELGDSALYLCASSPTSGRASYNEQFFGPGTRLTVL.

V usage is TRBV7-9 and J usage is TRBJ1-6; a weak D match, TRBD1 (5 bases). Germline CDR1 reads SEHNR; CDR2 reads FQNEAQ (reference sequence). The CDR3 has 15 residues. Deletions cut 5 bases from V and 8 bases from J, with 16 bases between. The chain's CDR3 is CASSARTRGDSPLHF. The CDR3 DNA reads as TGTGCCAGCAGCGCTCGGACACGAGGAGATTCACCCCTCCACTTT.

The CDR3 coding sequence is TGTGCCAGCAGCTCCCCCGCAGGCCAGCAGTTCTTC. Translation: CASSSPAGQQFF. The chain has TRBV7-3 and TRBJ2-1; D remains ambiguous. CDR3 length: 12 amino acids. V gave up 4 bases and J gave up 11 bases, with 12 bases separating them. CDR1 and CDR2 (germline): SGHTA, FQGTGA.

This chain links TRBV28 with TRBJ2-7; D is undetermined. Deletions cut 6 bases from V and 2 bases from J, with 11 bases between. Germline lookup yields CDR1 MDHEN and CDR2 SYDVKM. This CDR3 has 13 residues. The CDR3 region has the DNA TGTGCCAGCAGCCAACTCTCCCCCTACGAGCAGTACTTC. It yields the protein CASSQLSPYEQYF. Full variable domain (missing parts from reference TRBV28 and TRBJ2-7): DVKVTQSSRYLVKRTGEKVFLECVQDMDHENMFWYRQDPGLGLRLIYFSYDVKMKEKGDIPEGYSVSREKKERFSLILESASTNQTSMYLCASSQLSPYEQYFGPGTRLTVT.

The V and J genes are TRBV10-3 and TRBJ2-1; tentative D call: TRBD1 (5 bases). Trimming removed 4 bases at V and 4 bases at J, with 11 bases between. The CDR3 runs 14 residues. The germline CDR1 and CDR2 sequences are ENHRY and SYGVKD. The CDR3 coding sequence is TGTGCCATCAGTGGACAGAACCTATACAATGAGCAGTTCTTC. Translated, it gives CAISGQNLYNEQFF.

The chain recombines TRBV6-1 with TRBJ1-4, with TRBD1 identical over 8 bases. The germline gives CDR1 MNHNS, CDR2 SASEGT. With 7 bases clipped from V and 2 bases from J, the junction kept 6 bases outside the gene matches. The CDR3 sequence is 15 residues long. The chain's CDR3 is CASNGQGGTNEKLFF. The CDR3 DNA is TGTGCCAGCAACGGACAGGGTGGGACTAATGAAAAACTGTTTTTT.

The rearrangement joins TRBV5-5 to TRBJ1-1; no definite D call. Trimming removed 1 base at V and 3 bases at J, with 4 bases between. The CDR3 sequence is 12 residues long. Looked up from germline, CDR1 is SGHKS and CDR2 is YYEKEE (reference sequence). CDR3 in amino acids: CASSLRDTEAFF. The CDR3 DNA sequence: TGTGCCAGCAGCTTGCGGGACACTGAAGCTTTCTTT.